This TCR beta chain originates from a study of shared clonotypes between healthy human individuals. Study context: CD8 memory received one plate per donor, CD8 naive two, CD4 memory three and CD4 naive three.

Repertoires were generated with immunoSEQ multiplex PCR, while TCRdb's copy carries only in-frame clones and drops some. Among about 2.1 million clones listed, 93% were seen once. Terminally differentiated effector memory CD45RA+ cells were excluded from the naive CD8 cells, which were CD45RO-negative and positively selected for CCR7. In germline, CDR1 is SGHDT, CDR2 YYEEEE. The CDR3 spans 15 residues. After removal of 4 bases from V and 4 bases from J, the junction contained 11 bases not matched to a gene. V is TRBV5-6 and J is TRBJ2-7; 7 bases align to TRBD2. The sequence came from a young man in good health. Some clones in this sample may be carry-over from other donors' samples. The sequenced material came from naive CD8+ T cells from PBMCs. The CDR3: CASSPWGGLVYEQYF. In DNA form, the CDR3 reads TGTGCCAGCAGCCCCTGGGGGGGTTTGGTTTACGAGCAGTACTTC.